These 15 T cell receptor beta chains originate from one sample sequenced in a study of blood T cell repertoires in COVID-19. Clones were read by immunoSEQ multiplex PCR, and TCRdb kept only the in-frame ones, dropping some. In the table there are roughly 150,000 clones, about 83% of which are singletons. The sample taken for sequencing was peripheral blood. The receptors were sampled from a woman aged 80 or older with acute or convalescent COVID-19.

V usage is TRBV19 and J usage is TRBJ1-5; D is undetermined. CDR3 size: 15 residues. V was pared by 9 bases and J by 7 bases, with 22 bases between. Germline values: CDR1 LNHDA, CDR2 SQIVND (reference sequence). The CDR3 sequence: CASLAGELRGQPQHF. The CDR3 DNA is TGTGCCAGCTTAGCCGGGGAGCTGCGAGGACAGCCCCAGCATTTT.

This chain joins TRBV12-5 and TRBJ2-3, with 13 bases matching TRBD2. Germline CDR1 reads LGHNT; CDR2 reads FRNRAP. V shed 5 bases and J 2 bases; nucleotides not matched to a gene: 4. The length of the CDR3 is 16 residues. For the CDR3, the DNA is TGTGCTAGTGGTCGGGGACTAGCGGGGTACACAGATACGCAGTATTTT. Its translation is CASGRGLAGYTDTQYF.

This chain links TRBV5-1 with TRBJ2-7, with D possibly matching TRBD1 (6 bases). Germline V gene data show CDR1 as SGHRS and CDR2 as YFSETQ. CDR3 length equals 13 residues. Trimming left V 4 bases short and J 1 base short, with 9 bases between. CDR3 amino acids: CASSMDSSYEQYF. In DNA form, the CDR3 reads TGCGCCAGCAGCATGGACAGTTCCTACGAGCAGTACTTC.

V usage is TRBV5-1 and J usage is TRBJ1-1; 10 bases agree with TRBD1. This CDR3 has 12 residues. Germline V gene data show CDR1 as SGHRS and CDR2 as YFSETQ. Trimming took 8 bases from V and 5 from J; bases not matched to a gene: 3. CDR3 DNA: TGCGCCAGTCGACAGGGGGCGACTGAAGCTTTCTTT. As protein: CASRQGATEAFF.

The chain employs TRBV3-1 (or the pseudogene TRBV3-2) and TRBJ2-5; D gene uncertain. V gave up 1 base and J gave up 1 base, with 4 bases separating them. Germline CDR1 and CDR2: LGHDT and YNNKEL (reference sequence). The CDR3 loop spans 13 amino acids. CDR3 DNA sequence: TGTGCCAGCAGCCAAGTTAGCCAAGAGACCCAGTACTTC. This gives the protein CASSQVSQETQYF.

The chain carries TRBV3-1 (or the pseudogene TRBV3-2) and TRBJ1-2; D is perhaps TRBD1 (6 bases). V gave up 4 bases and J gave up 6 bases, with 15 bases separating them. The CDR3 runs 14 residues. Germline V gene lookup returns CDR1 LGHDT and CDR2 YNNKEL (reference sequence). CDR3 protein: CASSPIGGAHGYTF. CDR3 in DNA: TGTGCCAGCAGCCCCATTGGGGGGGCCCATGGCTACACCTTC.

This chain uses TRBV7-9 with TRBJ2-3; weak D call: TRBD2 (6 bases). V was pared by 1 base and J by 1 base, with 12 bases between. Per germline, CDR1 SEHNR and CDR2 FQNEAQ (reference sequence). The CDR3 length is 16 residues. The CDR3 here is CASSLDRGRGTDTQYF. The CDR3 DNA reads TGTGCCAGCAGCTTAGATCGGGGGAGAGGCACAGATACGCAGTATTTT.

This sequence joins TRBV6-5 and TRBJ1-6; D is ambiguous. CDR1 and CDR2 from the germline V gene are MNHEY and SVGAGI. The CDR3 is 15 residues long. The V gene lost 7 bases and the J gene lost 4 bases, with 14 bases spanning the gap. The CDR3 is CASTADSPYNSPLHF. The CDR3 DNA reads as TGTGCCAGCACGGCAGACTCGCCTTATAATTCACCCCTCCACTTT.

The chain links TRBV24-1 to TRBJ1-4; D is undetermined. V lost 5 bases and J lost 8, with 11 bases in between. CDR1 is KGHDR and CDR2 is SFDVKD in the germline V gene. The CDR3 extends over 13 amino acids. CDR3 in DNA: TGTGCCACCAGTGCCGGGGTTGGAGAAAAACTGTTTTTT. Its protein product is CATSAGVGEKLFF.

The rearrangement links TRBV7-8 to TRBJ2-7, with D possibly matching TRBD2 (5 bases). Trimming removed 4 bases from V and 3 bases from J, with 13 bases in between. CDR1 is SGHVS and CDR2 is FQNEAQ in the germline V gene. CDR3 length: 14 amino acids. CDR3 residues: CASSSKRAGYEQYF. The CDR3 DNA is TGTGCCAGCAGCTCAAAACGGGCGGGCTACGAGCAGTACTTC.

This clone was counted a few times. The chain carries TRBV27 and TRBJ1-4; D is perhaps TRBD1 (6 bases). The ends were cut back, 5 bases at V and 2 bases at J, with 15 bases in the middle. This CDR3 comprises 16 residues. CDR1 MNHEY and CDR2 SMNVEV come from the germline V gene (reference sequence). The CDR3, as DNA: TGTGCCAGCAGTGCTAACAGGGTTGGGACTAATGAAAAACTGTTTTTT. Its protein product is CASSANRVGTNEKLFF.

This clone appeared a few times. The chain uses TRBV19 and TRBJ1-6; D may be TRBD1 (6 bases). This CDR3 is built from 15 residues. V lost 4 bases, J lost 6 bases, and 13 bases lay in between. Germline-derived CDR1 and CDR2 are LNHDA and SQIVND (reference sequence). The CDR3 nucleotides are TGTGCCAGTAGTACCCAGGACAGTCGTAATTCACCCCTCCACTTT. Encoded protein: CASSTQDSRNSPLHF.

The V call is TRBV6-5, the J call TRBJ1-2, with D perhaps TRBD1 (5 bases). The CDR3 spans 13 residues. V was shortened by 5 bases and J by 8 bases, with 15 bases between the two germline ends. Germline CDR1 reads MNHEY; CDR2 reads SVGAGI. The DNA for the CDR3 is TGTGCCAGCAGTCCCTCTGGGGGAGGCGGCTACACCTTC. Translated, it gives CASSPSGGGGYTF.

The CDR3 loop reads CASSFATGGTNTEAFF. DNA of the CDR3: TGCGCCAGCAGCTTTGCTACAGGGGGCACGAACACTGAAGCTTTCTTT. The chain joins TRBV5-1 to TRBJ1-1, with 9 bases matching TRBD1. V lost 2 bases to trimming and J lost 1 base; unmatched junction nucleotides: 6. Looked up from germline, CDR1 is SGHRS and CDR2 is YFSETQ. The CDR3 contains 16 residues.

This chain connects TRBV3-1 (or the pseudogene TRBV3-2) to TRBJ2-7, with D possibly TRBD1 on 5 matching bases. The CDR3 length is 12 residues. Trimming pared 1 base from V and 6 bases from J, leaving 7 bases between. Germline loops: CDR1 LGHDT, CDR2 YNNKEL (reference sequence). The CDR3 DNA reads TGTGCCAGCAGCCAAGGGCAGGGCGAGCAGTACTTC. Protein sequence: CASSQGQGEQYF.